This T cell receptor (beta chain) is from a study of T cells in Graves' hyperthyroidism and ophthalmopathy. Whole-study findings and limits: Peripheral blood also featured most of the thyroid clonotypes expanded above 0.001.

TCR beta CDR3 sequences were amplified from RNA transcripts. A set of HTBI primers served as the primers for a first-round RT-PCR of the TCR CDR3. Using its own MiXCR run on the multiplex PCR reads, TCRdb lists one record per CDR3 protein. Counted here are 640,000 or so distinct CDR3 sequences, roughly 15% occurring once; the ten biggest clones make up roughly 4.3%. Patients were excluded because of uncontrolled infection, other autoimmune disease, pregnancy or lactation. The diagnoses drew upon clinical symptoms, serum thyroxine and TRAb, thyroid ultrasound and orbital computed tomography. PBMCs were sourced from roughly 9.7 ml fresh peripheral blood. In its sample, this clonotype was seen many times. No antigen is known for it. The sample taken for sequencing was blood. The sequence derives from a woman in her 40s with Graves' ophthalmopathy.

The CDR3, as DNA: TGCAGCGTCCTGATCCGTGGGGAGCTGTTTTTT. Protein: CSVLIRGELFF. The rearrangement joins TRBV29-1 to TRBJ2-2; no clear D gene. The germline V gene has CDR1 SQVTM and CDR2 ANQGSEA. V lost 6 bases, J lost 8 bases, and 10 bases lay in between. This CDR3 comprises 11 residues.